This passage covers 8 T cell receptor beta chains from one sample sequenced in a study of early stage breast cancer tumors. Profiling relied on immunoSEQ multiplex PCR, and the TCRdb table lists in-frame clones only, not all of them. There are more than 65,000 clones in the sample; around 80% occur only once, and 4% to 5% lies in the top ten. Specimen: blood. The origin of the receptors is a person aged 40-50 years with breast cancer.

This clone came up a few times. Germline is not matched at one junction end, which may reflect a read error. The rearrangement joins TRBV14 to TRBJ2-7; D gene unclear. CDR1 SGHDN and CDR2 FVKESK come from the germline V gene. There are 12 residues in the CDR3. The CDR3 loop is CASSQDGSQFGF. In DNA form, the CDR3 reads TGTGCCAGCAGCCAAGATGGGTCACAATTTGGCTTC.

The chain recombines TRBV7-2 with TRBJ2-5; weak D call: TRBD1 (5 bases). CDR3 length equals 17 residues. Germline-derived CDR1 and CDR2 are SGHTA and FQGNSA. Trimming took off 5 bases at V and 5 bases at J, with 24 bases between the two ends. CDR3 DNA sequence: TGTGCCAGCAGCAAAATTCAATACAGGCAAATGAGGGAGACCCAGTACTTC. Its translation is CASSKIQYRQMRETQYF.

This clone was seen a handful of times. The CDR3: CASAPWREQGTEAFF. In DNA, the CDR3 is TGTGCCAGCGCGCCTTGGAGGGAGCAGGGAACTGAAGCTTTCTTT. This chain links TRBV7-9 with TRBJ1-1; tentative D call: TRBD1 (5 bases). The CDR3 totals 15 residues. Per germline, CDR1 SEHNR and CDR2 FQNEAQ (reference sequence). V lost 8 bases, J lost 5 bases, and 21 bases lay in between.

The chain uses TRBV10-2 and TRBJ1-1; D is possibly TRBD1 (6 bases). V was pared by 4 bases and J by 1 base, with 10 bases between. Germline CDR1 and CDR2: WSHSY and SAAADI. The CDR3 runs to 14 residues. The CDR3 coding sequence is TGCGCCAGCAGTGTGCAGGGACAGAACACTGAAGCTTTCTTT. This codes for CASSVQGQNTEAFF.

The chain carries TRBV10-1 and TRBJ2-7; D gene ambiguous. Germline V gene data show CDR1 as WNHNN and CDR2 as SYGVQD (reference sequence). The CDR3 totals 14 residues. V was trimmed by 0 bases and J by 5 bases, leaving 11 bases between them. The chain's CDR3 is CASSESTGKNEQYF. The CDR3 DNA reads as TGCGCCAGCAGTGAGTCGACTGGGAAAAACGAGCAGTACTTC.

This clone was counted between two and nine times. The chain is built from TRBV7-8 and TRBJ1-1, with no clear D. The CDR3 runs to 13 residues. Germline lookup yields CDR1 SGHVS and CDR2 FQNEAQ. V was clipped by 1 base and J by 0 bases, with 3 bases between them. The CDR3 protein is CASSLVVNTEAFF. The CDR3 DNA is TGTGCCAGCAGCTTAGTGGTGAACACTGAAGCTTTCTTT.

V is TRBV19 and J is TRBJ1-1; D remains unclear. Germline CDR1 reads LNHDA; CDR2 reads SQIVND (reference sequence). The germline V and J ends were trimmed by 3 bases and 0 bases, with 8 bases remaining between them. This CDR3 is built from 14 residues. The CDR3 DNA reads TGTGCCAGTAGTATTGGAGTGGTGAACACTGAAGCTTTCTTT. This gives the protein CASSIGVVNTEAFF. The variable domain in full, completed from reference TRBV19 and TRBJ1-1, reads DGGITQSPKYLFRKEGQNVTLSCEQNLNHDAMYWYRQDPGQGLRLIYYSQIVNDFQKGDIAEGYSVSREKKESFPLTVTSAQKNPTAFYLCASSIGVVNTEAFFGQGTRLTVV.

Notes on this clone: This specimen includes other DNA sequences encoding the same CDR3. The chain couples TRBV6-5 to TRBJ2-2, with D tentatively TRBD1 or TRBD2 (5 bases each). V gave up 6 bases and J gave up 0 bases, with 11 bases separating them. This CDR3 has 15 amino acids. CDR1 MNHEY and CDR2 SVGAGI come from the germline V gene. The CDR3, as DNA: TGTGCCAGCAGCCATGGGACGGCGAACACCGGGGAGCTGTTTTTT. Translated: CASSHGTANTGELFF.